The 23 T cell receptor beta chains listed next were all sequenced from one sample in a study of OX40 agonist ivuxolimab in advanced cancers. Profiling relied on immunoSEQ multiplex PCR, and the TCRdb table lists in-frame clones only, not all of them. The data hold more than 10,000 clones, with 65% to 80% observed a single time. The sample consisted of CD4+ or CD8+ T cells sorted from blood, taken in a trial of the OX40 agonist ivuxolimab. These receptor sequences come from an adult with an advanced solid tumor such as melanoma, head and neck, liver or kidney cancer.

This chain uses TRBV5-1 with TRBJ2-7; 7 bases line up with TRBD1. The CDR3 loop spans 15 amino acids. Germline-derived CDR1 and CDR2 are SGHRS and YFSETQ. V shed 4 bases, J shed 3 bases, and the junction held 10 bases outside the gene matches. DNA for the CDR3: TGCGCCAGCAGCCCGTCGACAGGGTCTGGCTACGAGCAGTACTTC. Protein: CASSPSTGSGYEQYF.

V and J are TRBV19 and TRBJ1-1, with D perhaps TRBD1 (5 bases). The CDR3 has 14 residues. The V end lost 6 bases, the J end lost 6 bases, and 17 bases lay between the germline ends. Germline V gene data show CDR1 as LNHDA and CDR2 as SQIVND (reference sequence). In DNA form, the CDR3 reads TGTGCCAGTAGAGGGCAGGGACTTTTCGCTGAAGCTTTCTTT. Translated, it gives CASRGQGLFAEAFF.

This clone was counted a few times. V is TRBV5-6 and J is TRBJ2-1; the match to TRBD2 covers 14 bases. This CDR3 region has 16 residues. J lost 8 bases, V lost 0 bases, and 4 bases had no gene match. From germline, CDR1 is SGHDT and CDR2 YYEEEE. CDR3 protein: CASSLGGTSGSHEQFF. As DNA, the CDR3 is TGTGCCAGCAGCTTGGGAGGGACTAGCGGGAGCCATGAGCAGTTCTTC.

This clone has just a few counts. Here the CDR3 DNA reads TGTGCCAGCAGTTTCATCTTGGGGGACTTCTCCTACGAGCAGTACTTC. Amino acids: CASSFILGDFSYEQYF. The chain employs TRBV28 and TRBJ2-7, with a tentative D call TRBD2 (6 bases). CDR3 length: 16 amino acids. V was clipped by 3 bases and J by 0 bases, with 15 bases between them. Per germline, CDR1 MDHEN and CDR2 SYDVKM.

This clone was seen only a few times. The CDR3 DNA reads TGTGCCAGCAGTGAAGCGCGCGGGACAGGAGACGAGCAGTACTTC. It specifies CASSEARGTGDEQYF. The rearrangement joins TRBV6-1 to TRBJ2-7, with 8 positions matching TRBD1. CDR3 length: 15 residues. V lost 0 bases, J lost 5 bases, and 6 bases stayed unmatched. Germline loops: CDR1 MNHNS, CDR2 SASEGT.

This clone was found a few times. The V call is TRBV7-8, the J call TRBJ2-2; 9 bases map to TRBD2. CDR1 is SGHVS and CDR2 is FQNEAQ in the germline V gene. The V gene end was trimmed by 1 base and the J gene end by 6 bases; junction bases not matched to a gene: 6. The CDR3 has 16 amino acids. CDR3 in DNA: TGTGCCAGCAGCTTAGTAGGGCGGGAGGGCCCCGGGGAGCTGTTTTTT. Translated, it gives CASSLVGREGPGELFF.

This clone appeared once. The chain uses TRBV7-8 and TRBJ1-5, with unresolved D. This CDR3 contains 15 residues. V lost 1 base and J 3 bases, leaving 10 bases between the germline ends. Germline lookup yields CDR1 SGHVS and CDR2 FQNEAQ. The CDR3 DNA is TGTGCCAGCAGCTTAGAGGAAGCGTTCAATCAGCCCCAGCATTTT. Its translation is CASSLEEAFNQPQHF.

V usage is TRBV5-6 and J usage is TRBJ1-1; no reliable D call. CDR1 SGHDT and CDR2 YYEEEE come from the germline V gene. This CDR3 has 13 residues. V dropped 0 bases and J dropped 0 bases, with 3 bases sitting between them. CDR3 region: CASSLGVNTEAFF. In DNA, the CDR3 is TGTGCCAGCAGCTTGGGGGTGAACACTGAAGCTTTCTTT. The full variable domain, with the rest looked up from reference TRBV5-6 and TRBJ1-1, is DAGVTQSPTHLIKTRGQQVTLRCSPKSGHDTVSWYQQALGQGPQFIFQYYEEEERQRGNFPDRFSGHQFPNYSSELNVNALLLGDSALYLCASSLGVNTEAFFGQGTRLTVV.

This clone was seen a few times. The rearrangement uses TRBV9 and TRBJ2-1, with 7 positions matching TRBD1. Germline-derived CDR1 and CDR2 are SGDLS and YYNGEE. V shed 3 bases, J shed 6 bases, and the junction held 3 bases outside the gene matches. The CDR3 length is 13 residues. This CDR3 is CASSESGGNEQFF. CDR3 sequence (DNA): TGTGCCAGCAGCGAGTCAGGGGGCAATGAGCAGTTCTTC.

The chain combines TRBV4-2 with TRBJ2-2; 7 nucleotides line up with TRBD2. This CDR3 region has 16 residues. The junction had 12 bases not matched to a gene; V was cut back by 4 bases and J by 7 bases. Germline V gene lookup returns CDR1 LGHNA and CDR2 YNFKEQ. The CDR3 region is CASSPPRGDRDGELFF. DNA for the CDR3: TGTGCCAGCAGCCCCCCTCGGGGGGATCGGGACGGGGAGCTGTTTTTT.

The CDR3 loop is CASSLGQGRDIQYF. CDR3 DNA sequence: TGTGCCAGCAGTTTAGGACAGGGTAGGGACATTCAGTACTTC. The chain carries TRBV27 and TRBJ2-4, with 8 bases fitting TRBD1. CDR3 length: 14 residues. From germline, CDR1 is MNHEY and CDR2 SMNVEV (reference sequence). V dropped 2 bases and J dropped 8; count of bases not matched to a gene: 5.

The chain recombines TRBV7-9 with TRBJ1-4; a possible D gene is TRBD1 (6 bases). V shed 5 bases and J shed 5 bases, with 15 bases lying between them. Germline CDR1 reads SEHNR; CDR2 reads FQNEAQ (reference sequence). CDR3 length equals 15 residues. For the CDR3, the DNA is TGTGCCAGCAGCCCCCCCGTTCAGGGGAATGAAAAACTGTTTTTT. Translating it yields CASSPPVQGNEKLFF. Variable domain in full (rest from reference TRBV7-9 and TRBJ1-4): DTGVSQNPRHKITKRGQNVTFRCDPISEHNRLYWYRQTLGQGPEFLTYFQNEAQLEKSRLLSDRFSAERPKGSFSTLEIQRTEQGDSAMYLCASSPPVQGNEKLFFGSGTQLSVL.

This clone was detected a few times. CDR3 sequence reads: CASTLETGRVTGELFF. The CDR3 DNA reads as TGTGCCAGTACCCTCGAGACAGGGAGAGTCACCGGGGAGCTGTTTTTT. V and J are TRBV19 and TRBJ2-2; 7 positions match TRBD1. Germline V CDR1 and CDR2: LNHDA, SQIVND (reference sequence). The CDR3 totals 16 residues. J was trimmed by 4 bases and V by 7 bases; bases with no gene match: 12.

CDR3 amino acids: CASSTRQGSYNEQFF. In DNA, the CDR3 is TGTGCCAGCAGCACCCGACAGGGCTCCTACAATGAGCAGTTCTTC. The gene calls are TRBV7-9 and TRBJ2-1; 7 bases agree with TRBD1. Germline lookup yields CDR1 SEHNR and CDR2 FQNEAQ (reference sequence). This CDR3 comprises 15 residues. V dropped 5 bases and J dropped 0; count of bases not matched to a gene: 4.

The chain links TRBV28 to TRBJ2-3, with D tentatively TRBD1 (6 bases). CDR1 is MDHEN and CDR2 is SYDVKM in the germline V gene. This CDR3 spans 14 amino acids. Trimming shortened V by 5 bases and J by 2 bases, and 11 bases separated the two germline ends. In DNA form, the CDR3 reads TGTGCCAGCAGTCCTCGGGACAACACAGATACGCAGTATTTT. It encodes CASSPRDNTDTQYF.

The chain employs TRBV10-3 and TRBJ2-1, with 9 bases fitting TRBD2. CDR3 length equals 16 residues. Germline V CDR1 and CDR2: ENHRY, SYGVKD. Losses at the gene ends were 3 bases for V and 9 bases for J; bases not matched to a gene: 12. In nucleotides, the CDR3 is TGTGCCATCAGTGACGATCTAGTAGCGGGAGTAATTGAGCAGTTCTTC. It is translated as CAISDDLVAGVIEQFF.

The rearrangement links TRBV30 to TRBJ2-7; 8 nucleotides agree with TRBD1. Trimming cost V 5 bases and J 3 bases; bases outside gene matches: 9. The germline V gene encodes CDR1 GTSNPN and CDR2 SVGIG (reference sequence). The CDR3 runs to 14 residues. In DNA form, the CDR3 reads TGTGCCTGGTCGACCGGGACAGGTCGCTACGAGCAGTACTTC. It codes for CAWSTGTGRYEQYF.

The chain is built from TRBV27 and TRBJ2-7; no reliable D call. The length of the CDR3 is 15 residues. The V gene lost 5 bases and the J gene lost 2 bases, with 16 bases spanning the gap. Germline values: CDR1 MNHEY, CDR2 SMNVEV (reference sequence). The CDR3 spells CASSPSRGRPYEQYF. The CDR3 coding sequence is TGTGCCAGCAGTCCTTCTCGTGGGCGACCCTACGAGCAGTACTTC.

The gene calls are TRBV7-9 and TRBJ2-1; 12 positions agree with TRBD2. CDR1 and CDR2 (germline): SEHNR, FQNEAQ (reference sequence). This CDR3 comprises 14 residues. V dropped 4 bases and J dropped 6; count of bases not matched to a gene: 1. CDR3 bases: TGTGCCAGCAGCTCTAGCGGGAGGGCCAATGAGCAGTTCTTC. This codes for CASSSSGRANEQFF.

This clone appeared once. This chain links TRBV28 with TRBJ2-3; 10 positions match TRBD1. Germline CDR1 MDHEN, CDR2 SYDVKM. The CDR3 sequence is 16 residues long. V was pared by 2 bases and J by 2 bases, with 4 bases of the junction left unmatched. The CDR3: CASSLGQGDPTDTQYF. As DNA, the CDR3 is TGTGCCAGCAGTTTAGGACAGGGGGACCCCACAGATACGCAGTATTTT.

This chain connects TRBV7-6 to TRBJ2-1; 10 nucleotides agree with TRBD2. Germline CDR1 SGHVS, CDR2 FNYEAQ. The CDR3 runs to 15 residues. V trimming: 1 base; J trimming: 7 bases; junction bases outside the gene matches: 4. CDR3 amino acids: CASSLGLAGVNEQFF. The CDR3 DNA reads as TGTGCCAGCAGCTTAGGGCTAGCGGGGGTTAATGAGCAGTTCTTC. Filled out from reference TRBV7-6 and TRBJ2-1, the complete variable domain reads GAGVSQSPRYKVTKRGQDVALRCDPISGHVSLYWYRQALGQGPEFLTYFNYEAQQDKSGLPNDRFSAERPEGSISTLTIQRTEQRDSAMYRCASSLGLAGVNEQFFGPGTRLTVL.

V usage is TRBV4-3 and J usage is TRBJ2-2, with 12 bases identical to TRBD2. Germline-derived CDR1 and CDR2 are LGHNA and YSLEER. V was pared by 0 bases and J by 6 bases, with 2 bases of the junction left unmatched. CDR3 size: 16 residues. CDR3 nucleotides: TGCGCCAGCAGCCAAGATCCTAGCGGGGGGGCCGGGGAGCTGTTTTTT. It specifies CASSQDPSGGAGELFF.

J is TRBJ2-3 and V is TRBV7-9; D is unresolved. The CDR3 has 13 amino acids. V was trimmed by 1 base and J by 5 bases, leaving 7 bases between them. Looked up from germline, CDR1 is SEHNR and CDR2 is FQNEAQ (reference sequence). The CDR3 region has the DNA TGTGCCAGCAGCTTAGAGTCCCTAGATACGCAGTATTTT. Its protein product is CASSLESLDTQYF.